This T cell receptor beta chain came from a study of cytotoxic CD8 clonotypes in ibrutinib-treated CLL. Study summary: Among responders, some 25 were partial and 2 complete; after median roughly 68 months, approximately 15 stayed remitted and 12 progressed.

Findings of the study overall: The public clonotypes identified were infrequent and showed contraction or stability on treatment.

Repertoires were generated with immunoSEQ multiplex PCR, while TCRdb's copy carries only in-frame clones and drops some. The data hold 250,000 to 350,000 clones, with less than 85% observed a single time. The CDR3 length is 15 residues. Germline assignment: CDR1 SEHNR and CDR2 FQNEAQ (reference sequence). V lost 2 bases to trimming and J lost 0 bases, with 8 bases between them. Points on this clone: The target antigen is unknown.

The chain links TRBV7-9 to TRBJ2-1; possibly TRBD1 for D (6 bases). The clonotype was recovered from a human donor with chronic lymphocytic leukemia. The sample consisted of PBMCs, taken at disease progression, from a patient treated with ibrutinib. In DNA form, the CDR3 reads TGTGCCAGCAGCTTAAAACAGGGCTCCTACAATGAGCAGTTCTTC. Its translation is CASSLKQGSYNEQFF.